The 19 T cell receptor beta chains below all came from one sample that was sequenced in a study of blood T cell repertoires in COVID-19. Method: immunoSEQ multiplex PCR; TCRdb's copy keeps in-frame clones and lacks some. Of under 400,000 clones in the sample, around 87% were seen once. Sequences were obtained from peripheral blood. The source of these receptors is a woman aged 25 to 45 with COVID-19, enrolled during active disease.

The chain joins TRBV5-1 to TRBJ2-7; no definite D call. V lost 4 bases to trimming and J lost 5 bases, with 10 bases between them. This CDR3 spans 12 amino acids. The germline gives CDR1 SGHRS, CDR2 YFSETQ. DNA of the CDR3: TGCGCCAGCAGCCTCAATGAGGACGAGCAGTACTTC. This codes for CASSLNEDEQYF.

The rearrangement uses TRBV5-6 and TRBJ2-4; D possibly corresponds to TRBD2 (6 bases). Trimming took off 2 bases at V and 9 bases at J, with 15 bases between the two ends. CDR3 length: 14 amino acids. Germline V gives CDR1 SGHDT, CDR2 YYEEEE. CDR3 amino acids: CASSFQGAGGIQYF. CDR3 bases: TGTGCCAGCAGCTTCCAGGGCGCCGGGGGCATTCAGTACTTC.

The chain joins TRBV7-2 to TRBJ2-2; possible D gene TRBD1, 6 bases. The germline CDR1 and CDR2 sequences are SGHTA and FQGNSA. The length of the CDR3 is 14 residues. The V end was cut by 3 bases, the J end by 5 bases, with 10 bases between. The CDR3 protein is CASSFRGWTGELFF. The CDR3 nucleotides read TGTGCCAGCAGCTTTAGGGGGTGGACCGGGGAGCTGTTTTTT.

Points on this clone: The identical CDR3 is also encoded by other nucleotide sequences in the sample. This sequence joins TRBV29-1 and TRBJ2-7, with a tentative D call TRBD2 (5 bases). The CDR3 spans 12 residues. CDR1 SQVTM and CDR2 ANQGSEA come from the germline V gene. Trimming removed 6 bases from V and 3 bases from J, with 12 bases in between. The CDR3 loop reads CSVGLASYEQYF. The CDR3 bases are TGCAGCGTGGGATTAGCGAGCTACGAGCAGTACTTC.

The gene calls are TRBV5-1 and TRBJ2-5; the match to TRBD2 covers 9 bases. V shed 0 bases, J shed 5 bases, and the junction held 8 bases outside the gene matches. From germline, CDR1 is SGHRS and CDR2 YFSETQ. This CDR3 has 16 residues. The CDR3 DNA is TGCGCCAGCAGCTTGGTCGTAGCGGGAGCACGGGAGACCCAGTACTTC. Its translation is CASSLVVAGARETQYF.

DNA of the CDR3: TGTGCCAGCAGCCAAGCGCCTAGCGGATACAATGAGCAGTTCTTC. Translated: CASSQAPSGYNEQFF. The gene calls are TRBV14 and TRBJ2-1, with 7 bases that match TRBD2. CDR1 is SGHDN and CDR2 is FVKESK in the germline V gene. V trimming: 1 base; J trimming: 4 bases; junction bases outside the gene matches: 4. The CDR3 contains 15 residues.

The genes are TRBV18 and TRBJ2-5; TRBD2 is a possible D gene (6 bases). Trimming took 3 bases from V and 4 from J, leaving 15 bases between them. The V gene's germline CDR1 is KGHSH and CDR2 LQKENI. The CDR3 has 15 amino acids. CDR3 region: CASSPGTPPSETQYF. The DNA for the CDR3 is TGTGCCAGCTCACCTGGGACTCCTCCTTCAGAGACCCAGTACTTC.

Details on this clone: The DNA is left out, because the CDR3 cannot be placed on it with certainty; the CDR3 is given as TCRdb lists it. The chain has TRBV6-5 and TRBJ2-1; the tabulated D call, TRBD2, remains unverified against the DNA. Looked up from germline, CDR1 is MNHEY and CDR2 is SVGAGI. The CDR3 sequence runs 16 residues, both termini included. The CDR3 sequence is CASSSSRGSSYNEQFF.

The gene calls are TRBV19 and TRBJ2-5, with D possibly matching TRBD1 (6 bases). The CDR3 covers 16 residues. CDR1 is LNHDA, CDR2 SQIVND, per germline (reference sequence). The V and J ends lost 4 bases and 4 bases respectively, with 19 bases between them. The CDR3 DNA is TGTGCCAGTAGTAACGAGCCATCGGGACATGCAGAGACCCAGTACTTC. It yields the protein CASSNEPSGHAETQYF.

CDR3 DNA sequence: TGTGCCAGTACCAGGGGACTAGCGGGAACCTTCACAGATACGCAGTATTTT. Protein: CASTRGLAGTFTDTQYF. V is TRBV19 and J is TRBJ2-3, with 13 positions matching TRBD2. V trimming: 7 bases; J trimming: 2 bases; junction bases outside the gene matches: 9. In germline, CDR1 is LNHDA, CDR2 SQIVND (reference sequence). This CDR3 region has 17 residues.

The J gene is TRBJ1-4, the V gene TRBV7-9; 7 bases map to TRBD1. This CDR3 comprises 14 residues. Germline assignment: CDR1 SEHNR and CDR2 FQNEAQ (reference sequence). After removal of 5 bases from V and 4 bases from J, the junction contained 4 bases not matched to a gene. The CDR3 nucleotides are TGTGCCAGCAGCAGGGACAGCCGTAATGAAAAACTGTTTTTT. Translation gives CASSRDSRNEKLFF.

The J gene is TRBJ2-7, the V gene TRBV6-2 or TRBV6-3; a weak D match, TRBD1 (6 bases). This CDR3 is built from 15 residues. Per the germline V gene, CDR1 is MNHEY and CDR2 is SVGEGT. V lost 4 bases and J 1 base, leaving 14 bases between the germline ends. Here the CDR3 DNA reads TGTGCCAGCAGTTTCCAGACAGGCGCTTCCTACGAGCAGTACTTC. Translated, it gives CASSFQTGASYEQYF.

CDR3: CASSLSVGQGPRGNQPQHF. DNA of the CDR3: TGTGCCAGCAGTTTATCTGTCGGACAGGGGCCCAGGGGCAATCAGCCCCAGCATTTT. The chain couples TRBV27 to TRBJ1-5; 9 bases are shared with TRBD1. This CDR3 has 19 residues. The germline gives CDR1 MNHEY, CDR2 SMNVEV (reference sequence). V was pared by 0 bases and J by 2 bases, with 11 bases of the junction left unmatched.

The rearrangement joins TRBV5-6 to TRBJ1-2; 9 bases are a match to TRBD1. This CDR3 is 15 amino acids long. The germline CDR1 and CDR2 sequences are SGHDT and YYEEEE. Trimming removed 2 bases from V and 6 bases from J; junction bases left unmatched: 8. The CDR3 nucleotides are TGTGCCAGCAGCTTCACCGGGACAGGGTCAAATGGCTACACCTTC. This translates into CASSFTGTGSNGYTF.

V and J are TRBV10-2 and TRBJ2-2; 9 bases fit TRBD2. This CDR3 is built from 14 residues. CDR1 and CDR2 (germline): WSHSY, SAAADI. With 5 bases clipped from V and 7 bases from J, the junction kept 5 bases outside the gene matches. CDR3 protein: CASSLAGVVGELFF. The DNA for the CDR3 is TGCGCCAGCAGTTTAGCGGGAGTCGTCGGGGAGCTGTTTTTT.

CDR3 amino acids: CATRLGLSYNEQFF. The CDR3, as DNA: TGTGCCACCAGGTTGGGACTATCCTACAATGAGCAGTTCTTC. The V gene is TRBV15, the J gene TRBJ2-1; 7 bases fit TRBD2. The junction had 3 bases not matched to a gene; V was cut back by 6 bases and J by 1 base. This CDR3 has 14 amino acids. Germline-derived CDR1 and CDR2 are LNHNV and YYDKDF (reference sequence).

The J gene is TRBJ2-1, the V gene TRBV6-6, with a weak D call TRBD2 (6 bases). The length of the CDR3 is 14 residues. CDR1 MNHNY and CDR2 SVGAGI come from the germline V gene (reference sequence). V was cut by 3 bases and J by 9 bases, with 15 bases left in between. The CDR3 region has the DNA TGTGCCAGCAGTTATGAAGGCGGGAAGAGTGAGCAGTTCTTC. This translates into CASSYEGGKSEQFF.

The chain recombines TRBV9 with TRBJ2-1; 8 nucleotides line up with TRBD1. Germline V lookup: CDR1 SGDLS, CDR2 YYNGEE. The CDR3 length is 15 residues. Trimming took 0 bases from V and 2 from J; bases not matched to a gene: 1. CDR3: CASSVGTGPYNEQFF. The DNA for the CDR3 is TGTGCCAGCAGCGTAGGGACAGGGCCCTACAATGAGCAGTTCTTC. Drawing the rest from reference TRBV9 and TRBJ2-1, the complete variable domain is DSGVTQTPKHLITATGQRVTLRCSPRSGDLSVYWYQQSLDQGLQFLIQYYNGEERAKGNILERFSAQQFPDLHSELNLSSLELGDSALYFCASSVGTGPYNEQFFGPGTRLTVL.

J is TRBJ1-3 and V is TRBV19; D is uncertain. The CDR3 is made up of 19 amino acids. Between the trimmed V and J ends, which lost 3 bases and 3 bases, there was a span of 24 bases. CDR1 is LNHDA and CDR2 is SQIVND in the germline V gene (reference sequence). CDR3 sequence: CASSIGRWGVPTIGNTIYF. In nucleotides, the CDR3 is TGTGCCAGTAGTATTGGGCGATGGGGAGTTCCTACGATTGGAAACACCATATATTTT.